This TCR beta chain came from a study of response to subunit inactivated influenza vaccine. Study results and limitations: The authors suggested that every seasonal influenza vaccination recruits few new T cells.

This clonotype was counted a few times. Its antigen remains unknown. From the RT-PCR reads, TCRdb called clonotypes with MiXCR, one entry per CDR3 protein. The sample consists of some 800,000 distinct CDR3 sequences, roughly 20% of them appearing once. Trimming at V came to 4 bases and at J to 8 bases, leaving 6 bases not matched to a gene. Germline V gene data show CDR1 as SGHVS and CDR2 as FQNEAQ. The CDR3 runs 14 residues. Sequences were derived from PBMCs from blood, sampled 5 days after vaccination. The TCR comes from a man over 45 who received an inactivated influenza vaccine. J is TRBJ1-2 and V is TRBV7-8; 11 nucleotides match TRBD1. The CDR3 sequence is CASSSWTGGTGYTF. The CDR3 nucleotides are TGTGCCAGCAGCTCATGGACAGGGGGCACCGGCTACACCTTC.